This TCR beta chain originates from a study of blood T cells in healthy people across ages. Regarding the study as a whole: Estimated diversity, derived from one million T cells, was regarded as an underestimate. When set beside aged donors, long-lived donors presented more naive CD4+ cells and higher diversity. Unsorted PBMC material precluded a definitive naive versus antigen-experienced comparison.

Combining a sample-barcoded 5' primer with a J-beta primer mix, a second PCR ran for roughly 7 to 11 cycles. Via MiXCR, TCRdb re-called the 5' RACE reads, giving one row per CDR3 protein. The data contain almost 300,000 distinct CDR3 sequences, roughly 27% of them singletons. This clonotype has more than one count but fewer than ten. Its matching antigen is unknown. This CDR3 contains 17 residues. Germline lookup yields CDR1 SGHRS and CDR2 YFSETQ. The sequencing input was blood. The chain couples TRBV5-1 to TRBJ2-5; 12 bases fit TRBD2. The J call could be wrong; TRBJ2-1 is a better fit for the DNA end. This TCR was recovered from a woman in her sixties or seventies in good health. The DNA of the CDR3 is TGCGCCAGCAGCCACCGACTAGCGGGAGAAGTAGGCAATGAGCAGTTCTTC. It yields the protein CASSHRLAGEVGNEQFF.